The source of this TCR beta chain is a study of tumor-infiltrating lymphocytes in primary liver carcinoma. Study at large: Primary liver carcinoma in the patients was surgically resected. The patient population consisted of men and women between 30 and 69 years of age. General study results and limits: The top-250-clone fraction was significantly higher in tumors than in blood (p = 0.039).

The V and J ends lost 5 bases and 4 bases, in that order; junction bases with no gene match: 4. This CDR3 is built from 15 residues. This clonotype was observed many times. The target antigen is unknown. Unsorted whole blood supplied the RNA, and germline DNA was extracted too. The researchers drew about 4 milliliters of peripheral blood before surgery. The template, about 550 ng total RNA, yielded TCR beta cDNA made with a constant-region primer. Modified slightly, ARM-PCR produced TCR beta libraries over three nested multiplex PCR rounds. With TRBV1-TRBV30 forward primers and a C-beta reverse primer, the first two PCR rounds were run for approximately 10 cycles each. MiXCR, applied by TCRdb to the multiplex PCR reads, yields one record per CDR3 protein. The data contain fewer than 400,000 distinct CDR3 sequences, roughly two thirds of them singletons.

Sequenced material: peripheral blood. This receptor was identified in a man aged 40-49 years with primary liver carcinoma and hepatitis B virus infection. The chain is built from TRBV12-3 or TRBV12-4 and TRBJ2-1; TRBD2 agrees at 11 bases. CDR3: CASSPGTSGYNEQFF. DNA for the CDR3: TGTGCCAGCAGTCCTGGGACTAGCGGATACAATGAGCAGTTCTTC.